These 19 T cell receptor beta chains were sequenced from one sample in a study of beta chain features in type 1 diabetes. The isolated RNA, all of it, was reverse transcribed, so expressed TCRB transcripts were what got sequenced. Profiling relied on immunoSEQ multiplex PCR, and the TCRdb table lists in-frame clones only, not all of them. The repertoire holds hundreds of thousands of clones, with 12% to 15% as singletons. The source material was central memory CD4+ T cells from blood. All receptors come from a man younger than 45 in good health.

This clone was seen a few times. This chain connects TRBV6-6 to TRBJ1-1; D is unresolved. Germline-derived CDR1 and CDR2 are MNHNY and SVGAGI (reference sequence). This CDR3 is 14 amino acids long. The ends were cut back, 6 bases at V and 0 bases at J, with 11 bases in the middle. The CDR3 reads CASSGVALNTEAFF. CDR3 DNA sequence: TGTGCCAGCAGCGGGGTGGCACTGAACACTGAAGCTTTCTTT.

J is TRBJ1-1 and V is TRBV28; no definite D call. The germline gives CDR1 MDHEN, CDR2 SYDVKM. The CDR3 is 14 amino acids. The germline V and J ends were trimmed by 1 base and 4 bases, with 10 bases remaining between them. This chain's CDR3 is CASSLSGMVTEAFF. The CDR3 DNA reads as TGTGCCAGCAGTTTATCCGGGATGGTCACTGAAGCTTTCTTT.

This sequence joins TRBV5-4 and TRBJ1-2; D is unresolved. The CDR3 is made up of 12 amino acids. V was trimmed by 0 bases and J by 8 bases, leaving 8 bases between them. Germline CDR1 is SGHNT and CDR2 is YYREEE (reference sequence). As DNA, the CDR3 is TGTGCCAGCAGCTTGGAAAAGGGAGGCTACACCTTC. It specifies CASSLEKGGYTF.

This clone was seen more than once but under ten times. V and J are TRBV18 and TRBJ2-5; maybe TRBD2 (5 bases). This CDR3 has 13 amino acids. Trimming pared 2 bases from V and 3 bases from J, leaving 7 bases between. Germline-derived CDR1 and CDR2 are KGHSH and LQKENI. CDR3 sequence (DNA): TGTGCCAGCTCACCAGGACTGAAAGAGACCCAGTACTTC. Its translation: CASSPGLKETQYF.

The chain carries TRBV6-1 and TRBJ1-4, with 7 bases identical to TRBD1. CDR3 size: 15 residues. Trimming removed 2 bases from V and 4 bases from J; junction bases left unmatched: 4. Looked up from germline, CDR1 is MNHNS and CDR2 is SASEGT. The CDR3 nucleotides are TGTGCCAGCAGTGAATGGACAGGCAGTAATGAAAAACTGTTTTTT. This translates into CASSEWTGSNEKLFF.

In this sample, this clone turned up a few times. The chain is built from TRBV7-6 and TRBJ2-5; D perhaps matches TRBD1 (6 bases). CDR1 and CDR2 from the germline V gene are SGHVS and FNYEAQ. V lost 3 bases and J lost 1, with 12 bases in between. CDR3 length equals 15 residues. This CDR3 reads CASSLNQGPQETQYF. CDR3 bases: TGTGCCAGCAGCTTGAATCAGGGGCCCCAAGAGACCCAGTACTTC.

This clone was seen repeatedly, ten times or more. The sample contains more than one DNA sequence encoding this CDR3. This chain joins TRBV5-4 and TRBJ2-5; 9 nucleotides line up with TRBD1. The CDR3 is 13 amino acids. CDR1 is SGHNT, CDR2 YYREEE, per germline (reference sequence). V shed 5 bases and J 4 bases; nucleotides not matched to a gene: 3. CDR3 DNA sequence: TGTGCCAGCAGTGCGGACAGGGGAGAGACCCAGTACTTC. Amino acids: CASSADRGETQYF. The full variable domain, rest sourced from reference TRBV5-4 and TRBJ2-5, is ETGVTQSPTHLIKTRGQQVTLRCSSQSGHNTVSWYQQALGQGPQFIFQYYREEENGRGNFPPRFSGLQFPNYSSELNVNALELDDSALYLCASSADRGETQYFGPGTRLLVL.

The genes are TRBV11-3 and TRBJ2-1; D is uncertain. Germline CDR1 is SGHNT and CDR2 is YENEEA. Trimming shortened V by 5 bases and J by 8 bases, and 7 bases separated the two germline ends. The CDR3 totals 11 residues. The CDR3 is CASSEVYEQFF. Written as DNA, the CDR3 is TGTGCCAGCAGCGAGGTCTATGAGCAGTTCTTC. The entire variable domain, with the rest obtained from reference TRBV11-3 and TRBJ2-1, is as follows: EAGVVQSPRYKIIEKKQPVAFWCNPISGHNTLYWYLQNLGQGPELLIRYENEEAVDDSQLPKDRFSAERLKGVDSTLKIQPAELGDSAVYLCASSEVYEQFFGPGTRLTVL.

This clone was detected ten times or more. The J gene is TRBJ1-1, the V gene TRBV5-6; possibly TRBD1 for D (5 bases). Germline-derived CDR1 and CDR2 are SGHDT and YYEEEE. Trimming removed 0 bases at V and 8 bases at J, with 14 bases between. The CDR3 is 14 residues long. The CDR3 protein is CASSLGGGEQEAFF. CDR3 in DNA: TGTGCCAGCAGCTTGGGCGGGGGTGAGCAAGAAGCTTTCTTT.

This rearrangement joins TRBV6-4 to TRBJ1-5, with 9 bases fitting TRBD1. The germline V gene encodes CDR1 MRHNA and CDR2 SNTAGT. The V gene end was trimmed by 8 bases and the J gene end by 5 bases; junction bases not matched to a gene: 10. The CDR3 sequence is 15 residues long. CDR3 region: CASGRDRAVDQPQHF. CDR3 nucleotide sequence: TGTGCCAGCGGGAGGGACAGGGCGGTCGATCAGCCCCAGCATTTT.

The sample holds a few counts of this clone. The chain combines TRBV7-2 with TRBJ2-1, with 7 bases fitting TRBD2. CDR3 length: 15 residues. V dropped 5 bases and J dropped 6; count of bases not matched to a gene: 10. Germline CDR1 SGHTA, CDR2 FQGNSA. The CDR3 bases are TGTGCCAGCAGCGCGCGATCGACTAGCTCCAATGAGCAGTTCTTC. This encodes CASSARSTSSNEQFF.

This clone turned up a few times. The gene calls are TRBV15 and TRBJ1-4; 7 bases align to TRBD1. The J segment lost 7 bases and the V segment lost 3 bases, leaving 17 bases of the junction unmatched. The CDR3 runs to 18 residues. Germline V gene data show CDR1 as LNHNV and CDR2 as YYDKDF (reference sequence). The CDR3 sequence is CATSRTLTGLESREKLFF. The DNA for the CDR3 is TGTGCCACCAGCAGGACCCTGACAGGGTTAGAGTCTCGTGAAAAACTGTTTTTT.

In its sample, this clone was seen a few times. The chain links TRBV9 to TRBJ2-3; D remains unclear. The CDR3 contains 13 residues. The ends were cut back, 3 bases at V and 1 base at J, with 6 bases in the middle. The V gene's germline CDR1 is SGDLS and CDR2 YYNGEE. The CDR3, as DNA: TGTGCCAGCAGCGGGGAACGCACAGATACGCAGTATTTT. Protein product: CASSGERTDTQYF.

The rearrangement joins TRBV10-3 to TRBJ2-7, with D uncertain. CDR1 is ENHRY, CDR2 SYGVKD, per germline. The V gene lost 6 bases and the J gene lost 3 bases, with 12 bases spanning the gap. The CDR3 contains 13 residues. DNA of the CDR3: TGTGCCATCAGAGCTTCGGACGGCTACGAGCAGTACGTC. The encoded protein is CAIRASDGYEQYV.

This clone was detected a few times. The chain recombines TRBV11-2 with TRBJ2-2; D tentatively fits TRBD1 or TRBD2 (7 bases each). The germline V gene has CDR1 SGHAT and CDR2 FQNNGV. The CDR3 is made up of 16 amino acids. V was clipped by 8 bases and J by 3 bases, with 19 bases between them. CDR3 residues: CASRSSPGGDTGELFF. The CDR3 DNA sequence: TGTGCCAGCCGGAGTAGCCCAGGGGGGGACACCGGGGAGCTGTTTTTT.

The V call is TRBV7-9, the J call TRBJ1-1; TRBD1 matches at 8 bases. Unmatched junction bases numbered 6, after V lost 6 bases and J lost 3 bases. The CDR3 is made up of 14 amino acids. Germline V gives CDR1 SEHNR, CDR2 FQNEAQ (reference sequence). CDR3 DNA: TGTGCCAGCAGTCCATCGACAGGGGACACTGAAGCTTTCTTT. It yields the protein CASSPSTGDTEAFF.

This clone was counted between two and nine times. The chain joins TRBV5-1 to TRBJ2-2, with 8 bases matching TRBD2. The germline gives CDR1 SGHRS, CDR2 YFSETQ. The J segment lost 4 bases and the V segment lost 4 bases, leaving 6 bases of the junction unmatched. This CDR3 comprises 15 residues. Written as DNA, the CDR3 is TGCGCCAGCAGCCCAGCCGGGAGGGTCACCGGGGAGCTGTTTTTT. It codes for CASSPAGRVTGELFF. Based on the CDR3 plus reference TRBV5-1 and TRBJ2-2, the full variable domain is KAGVTQTPRYLIKTRGQQVTLSCSPISGHRSVSWYQQTPGQGLQFLFEYFSETQRNKGNFPGRFSGRQFSNSRSEMNVSTLELGDSALYLCASSPAGRVTGELFFGEGSRLTVL.

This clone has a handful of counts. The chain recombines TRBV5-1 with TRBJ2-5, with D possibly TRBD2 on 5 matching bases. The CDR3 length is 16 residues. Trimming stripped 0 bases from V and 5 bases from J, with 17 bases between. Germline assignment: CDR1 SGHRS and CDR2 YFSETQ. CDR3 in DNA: TGCGCCAGCAGCTTGGGGTCGTCGGCGGGCGAGGAGACCCAGTACTTC. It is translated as CASSLGSSAGEETQYF. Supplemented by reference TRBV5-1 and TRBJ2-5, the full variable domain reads KAGVTQTPRYLIKTRGQQVTLSCSPISGHRSVSWYQQTPGQGLQFLFEYFSETQRNKGNFPGRFSGRQFSNSRSEMNVSTLELGDSALYLCASSLGSSAGEETQYFGPGTRLLVL.

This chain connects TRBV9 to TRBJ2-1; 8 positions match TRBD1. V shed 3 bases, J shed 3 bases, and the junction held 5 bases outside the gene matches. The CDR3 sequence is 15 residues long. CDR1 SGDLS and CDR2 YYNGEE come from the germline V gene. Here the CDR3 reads CASSDQGAYYNEQFF. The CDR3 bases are TGTGCCAGCAGCGACCAGGGGGCATACTACAATGAGCAGTTCTTC. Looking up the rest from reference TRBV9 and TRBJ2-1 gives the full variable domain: DSGVTQTPKHLITATGQRVTLRCSPRSGDLSVYWYQQSLDQGLQFLIQYYNGEERAKGNILERFSAQQFPDLHSELNLSSLELGDSALYFCASSDQGAYYNEQFFGPGTRLTVL.